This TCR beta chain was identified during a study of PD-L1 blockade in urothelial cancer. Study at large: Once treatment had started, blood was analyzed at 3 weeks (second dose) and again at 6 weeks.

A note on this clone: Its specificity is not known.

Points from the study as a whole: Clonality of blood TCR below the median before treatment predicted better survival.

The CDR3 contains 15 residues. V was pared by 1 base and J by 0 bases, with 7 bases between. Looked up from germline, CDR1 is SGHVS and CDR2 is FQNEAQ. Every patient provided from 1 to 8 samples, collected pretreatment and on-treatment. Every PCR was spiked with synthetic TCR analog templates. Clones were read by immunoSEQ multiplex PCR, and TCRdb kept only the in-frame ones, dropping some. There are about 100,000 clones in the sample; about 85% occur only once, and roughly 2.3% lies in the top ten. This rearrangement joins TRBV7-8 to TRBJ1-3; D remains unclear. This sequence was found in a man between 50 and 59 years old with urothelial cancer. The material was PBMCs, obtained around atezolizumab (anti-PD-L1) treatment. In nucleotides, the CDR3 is TGTGCCAGCAGCTTAGGAGGATACTCTGGAAACACCATATATTTT. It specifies CASSLGGYSGNTIYF. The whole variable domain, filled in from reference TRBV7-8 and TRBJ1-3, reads GAGVSQSPRYKVAKRGQDVALRCDPISGHVSLFWYQQALGQGPEFLTYFQNEAQLDKSGLPSDRFFAERPEGSVSTLKIQRTQQEDSAVYLCASSLGGYSGNTIYFGEGSWLTVV.